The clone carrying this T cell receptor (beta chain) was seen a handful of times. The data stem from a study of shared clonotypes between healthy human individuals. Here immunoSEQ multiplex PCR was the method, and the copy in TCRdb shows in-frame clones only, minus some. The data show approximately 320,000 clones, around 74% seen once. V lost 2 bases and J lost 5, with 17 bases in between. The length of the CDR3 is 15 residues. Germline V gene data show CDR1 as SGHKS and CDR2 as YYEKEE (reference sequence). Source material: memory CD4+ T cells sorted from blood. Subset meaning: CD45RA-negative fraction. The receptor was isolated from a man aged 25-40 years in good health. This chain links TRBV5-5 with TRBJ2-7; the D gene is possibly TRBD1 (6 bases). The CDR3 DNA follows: TGTGCCAGCAGCTTCAGGGGCGAAATTACCGACGAGCAGTACTTC. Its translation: CASSFRGEITDEQYF.